This T cell receptor (beta chain) is drawn from a study of shared clonotypes between healthy human individuals. Study summary: Serving as donors were a couple of women and a few men, whose ages spanned 18 to 49.

This CDR3 is built from 14 residues. Germline V CDR1 and CDR2: KGHSH, LQKENI. The V segment lost 4 bases and the J segment 4 bases; nucleotides outside the gene matches: 2. Study donors comprised healthy, HIV-negative adults devoid of recent acute infection or vaccination. It was at deep level that the assay was run. TCRdb keeps only in-frame clones here, not all; method: immunoSEQ multiplex PCR. In the table there are about 480,000 clones, around 79% of which are singletons. The sample holds a few counts of this clone. This sample also contains other DNA sequences that code for the same CDR3. The sequencing input was PBMCs. The rearrangement links TRBV18 to TRBJ1-4; 8 bases map to TRBD1. The clonotype was recovered from a woman aged 40 to 55 in good health. Some clones in this sample may be carry-over from other donors' samples. The CDR3 sequence: CASSRGQDNEKLFF. Written as DNA, the CDR3 is TGTGCCAGCTCACGGGGACAGGATAATGAAAAACTGTTTTTT.